This record concerns one T cell receptor beta chain sequence. This clonotype occurred many times. It has no known antigen specificity. No quality values exist for individual bases; no much larger clone is one base distant. Unsorted PBMC libraries were generated from 2 million PBMCs stored in RNAlater at -80 °C until RNA extraction. The multiple sclerosis patients were enrolled in a US clinical protocol that evaluated disease progression with magnetic resonance imaging. Peripheral blood was subjected to Ficoll-Hypaque density gradient centrifugation to isolate PBMCs, which were then cryopreserved in liquid nitrogen. This sample is part of a study of neurological immune-mediated disorders (dated by TCRdb to about 2019). About the full investigation: Of the 35 or so multiple sclerosis patients, approximately 31 had relapsing-remitting MS and 3 had secondary progressive MS. Peripheral blood TCR-beta repertoires from HTLV-I-associated myelopathy (HAM/TSP) patients, multiple sclerosis patients and healthy controls were compared by UMI-based sequencing. The roughly 110 TCR-beta libraries included longitudinal samples, technical triplicates and paired sorted CD4+ and CD8+ T-cell subsets alongside PBMC samples. The cohort included about 70 subjects: about 15 with HAM/TSP, around 34 with multiple sclerosis, and around 20 healthy controls.

cDNA was synthesized by template-switch 5'RACE using a primer carrying a 10-nucleotide random unique molecular identifier by which each TCR transcript was tagged. Over 180 million TCR-beta sequences, covering 15-18 subjects, were produced in each sequencing run. The RNeasy kit was used to extract total RNA. The KAPA Real-time Library Amplification kit was used to amplify TCR-beta VDJ regions with primers targeting the TCR constant region and the 5'RACE anchor. Sample indexes and Illumina adaptors were added in a first PCR, and a second PCR then increased library yield. The roughly 650 bp TCR product was size-selected on a 2% E-gel SizeSelection system after Ampure bead purification. Before pooling, libraries had their quality checked on a Bioanalyzer, their concentration measured with Qubit, and their quantity determined with the Kapa Library Quantification kit. An Illumina HiSeq 2500 sequenced the libraries paired-end 2 x 150 bp. To increase sequence diversity, about 24-32% phiX was spiked into each library pool. The paper's data handling went like this. The quality-filtered reads were processed with the UMI-based MiGEC pipeline, whose error correction step removed more than 80% of the raw TCR sequences. IMGT germline references were used for aligning VDJ genes, and each clonotype was defined as a unique CDR3 amino acid sequence together with its V-J genes. Clonal expansion, Shannon diversity, and CDR3 relatedness (CalcPairwiseDistances, ClusterSamples) were evaluated with VDJtools, and phylogenetic trees were built with CLCbio workbench. A clone was classed as expanded if it had 8 or more unique UMIs, a cutoff based on coefficient-of-variation modelling across technical triplicates. Clones were called with MiXCR by TCRdb after fastp trimmed the public reads at Q25, and only in-frame beta chains were retained. Under each unique CDR3 protein, matching rows form one entry showing the most common genes and DNA. These V and J calls originate from TCRdb's pipeline instead of the authors' own analysis. The sample includes fewer than 80,000 distinct CDR3 sequences, with under 5.5% observed a single time. The ten most abundant clones make up roughly 3.2% of the sample.

The CDR3, from cysteine to phenylalanine, totals 12 residues. The read is trimmed to its CDR3 DNA, 36 bases read in frame from base 1. Looking up the germline V gene (reference sequence) yields CDR1 MNHNY and CDR2 SVGAGI. V and J are truncated by 6 bases and 4 bases respectively, leaving an intervening sequence of 9 bases. Study-wide conclusions, independent of this receptor: Expanded clones from different subjects shared no identical CDR3 amino acid sequences, which suggests that TCR-beta repertoires were private in all groups. The MS cluster showed no association with clinical or MRI features, and the authors stated that larger cohorts are needed. TCR clonal expansion was highest in HAM/TSP patients and lowest in MS patients, with MS patients falling below even healthy controls. Repertoires from 18 of 34 MS patients were grouped by phylogenetic analysis into a cluster of related CDR3 sequences, suggesting a possible repertoire-level signature.

The chain was built from TRBV6-6 and TRBJ1-1, with the D gene not confidently named. Input material: PBMCs. The source of this sequence is a woman in her fifties or sixties with multiple sclerosis. The CDR3 loop reads CASSLESTEAFF. The nucleotide sequence is given as TGTGCCAGCAGCCTAGAGTCCACTGAAGCTTTCTTT.